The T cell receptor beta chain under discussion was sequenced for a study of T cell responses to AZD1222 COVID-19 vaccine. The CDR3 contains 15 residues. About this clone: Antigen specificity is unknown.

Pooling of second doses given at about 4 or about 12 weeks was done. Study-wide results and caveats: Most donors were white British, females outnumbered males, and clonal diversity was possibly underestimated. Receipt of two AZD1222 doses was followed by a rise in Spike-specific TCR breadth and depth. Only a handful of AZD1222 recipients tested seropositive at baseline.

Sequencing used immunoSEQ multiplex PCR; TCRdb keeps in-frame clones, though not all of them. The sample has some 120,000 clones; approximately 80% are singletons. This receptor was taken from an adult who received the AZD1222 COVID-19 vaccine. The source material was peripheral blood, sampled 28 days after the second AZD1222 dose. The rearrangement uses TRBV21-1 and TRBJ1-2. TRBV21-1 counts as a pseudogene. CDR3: CASETSGRNRYGYTF. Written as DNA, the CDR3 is TGTGCCAGCGAGACTTCAGGGAGGAACAGGTATGGCTACACCTTC.